Shown below are 4 T cell receptor beta chains from a single sample sequenced in a study of cytomegalovirus exposure and HLA in healthy donors. The protocol was immunoSEQ multiplex PCR, while the TCRdb copy is restricted to in-frame clones and leaves out a portion. The sample lists hundreds of thousands of clones, around 87% seen once, with 1.5% to 2.5% in the top ten. Sequenced material: PBMCs. All receptors derive from a woman younger than 35 in good health and CMV-seropositive.

The chain employs TRBV7-3 and TRBJ2-1, with D unclear. The CDR3 length is 15 residues. V lost 1 base, J lost 7 bases, and 14 bases lay in between. The germline V gene has CDR1 SGHTA and CDR2 FQGTGA. CDR3 DNA: TGTGCCAGCAGCTTAAAACCTAAGGAGTGGAATGAGCAGTTCTTC. Translation: CASSLKPKEWNEQFF.

This rearrangement joins TRBV6-1 to TRBJ2-1, with TRBD2 matching 11 bases. With V trimmed by 8 bases and J by 9 bases, 12 bases remained unmatched. The CDR3 consists of 15 residues. CDR1 MNHNS and CDR2 SASEGT come from the germline V gene. Here the CDR3 DNA reads TGTGCCAGCGAGGCACTAGCGGGAGAGCGGGGTGAGCAGTTCTTC. It yields the protein CASEALAGERGEQFF.

V usage is TRBV2 and J usage is TRBJ1-2, with D unresolved. Germline V CDR1 and CDR2: SNHLY, FYNNEI. This CDR3 is built from 13 residues. V lost 6 bases, J lost 2 bases, and 10 bases lay in between. Here the CDR3 reads CASSPDGNYGYTF. The CDR3 DNA reads as TGTGCCAGCAGCCCCGACGGGAACTATGGCTACACCTTC. Combining the CDR3 with reference TRBV2 and TRBJ1-2 gives the whole variable domain EPEVTQTPSHQVTQMGQEVILRCVPISNHLYFYWYRQILGQKVEFLVSFYNNEISEKSEIFDDQFSVERPDGSNFTLKIRSTKLEDSAMYFCASSPDGNYGYTFGSGTRLTVV.

The chain employs TRBV28 and TRBJ2-7, with a possible D match to TRBD1 (6 bases). Germline V gives CDR1 MDHEN, CDR2 SYDVKM. The ends were cut back, 6 bases at V and 9 bases at J, with 21 bases in the middle. The CDR3 sequence is 14 residues long. The CDR3 sequence: CASRETTQGSGQYF. CDR3 sequence (DNA): TGTGCCAGCAGGGAAACGACTCAGGGGTCAGGGCAGTACTTC.